The rows below give T cell receptor beta chains drawn from one sample of a study of long-term antiretroviral therapy in people with HIV. Libraries were prepared by immunoSEQ multiplex PCR; TCRdb keeps only in-frame clonotypes and omits some of them. The sample yields 35,000 to 40,000 clones, roughly 82% seen once. The material was unsorted PBMCs, obtained 0.3 years after starting antiretroviral therapy. The receptors shown here come from a man between 18 and 29 years old with HIV. Both conserved end residues are part of each CDR3. A D gene is named only where the DNA matches it firmly. Only part of the rows carry a size: once, few, many, or a class if the clone is expanded.

TRBV4-2	TRBJ1-4	TRBD1	once	TGTGCCAGCAGCCAAGATCGAGGACAGGGGAATGAAAAACTGTTTTTT	CASSQDRGQGNEKLFF
TRBV7-9	TRBJ1-2	TRBD1	once	TGTGCCAGCAGCTTACAACAGGGGCATGGCTACACCTTC	CASSLQQGHGYTF
TRBV10-3	TRBJ2-7	TRBD2	NA	TGTGCCATCAGTGATCTTCGGGGGGCCTACGAGCAGTACTTC	CAISDLRGAYEQYF
TRBV5-1	TRBJ1-5	NA	NA	TGCGCCAGCAGCTTGGACGGCGTCGTCGGCAATCAGCCCCAGCATTTT	CASSLDGVVGNQPQHF
TRBV19	TRBJ2-1	NA	NA	TGTGCCAGTAGTATGGTCTTGGGTGAGCAGTTCTTC	CASSMVLGEQFF
TRBV19	TRBJ2-7	NA	NA	TGTGCCAGTAGTATAGGGCCGGAGATGGAGCAGTACTTC	CASSIGPEMEQYF
TRBV5-6	TRBJ2-7	NA	once	TGTGCCAGCAGCTTGTTGGGTTACGAGCAGTACTTC	CASSLLGYEQYF
TRBV6-1	TRBJ1-2	TRBD1	few	TGTGCCAGCAGGGCCCTCCAGGGGGATGGCTACACCTTC	CASRALQGDGYTF
TRBV6-1	TRBJ1-2	TRBD1	NA	TGTGCCAGCAGGGAATCAGGGGGGGCAGGCTATGGCTACACCTTC	CASRESGGAGYGYTF
TRBV5-1	TRBJ2-5	TRBD2	once	TGCGCCAGCAGCTCGGGACTAGCGGGGGGCGAGACCCAGTACTTC	CASSSGLAGGETQYF
TRBV9	TRBJ2-1	TRBD2	NA	TGTGCCAGCAGACCGGGACTAGCGGACAATGAGCAGTTCTTC	CASRPGLADNEQFF
TRBV21-1	TRBJ2-1	NA	NA	TGTGCCAGCAGCAAAGCGACCCCAGAGACAGGATACAATGAGCAGTTCTTC	CASSKATPETGYNEQFF
TRBV5-1	TRBJ2-3	TRBD2	NA	TGCGCCAGCAGCCAAAAGCGGGATCGCACAGATACGCAGTATTTT	CASSQKRDRTDTQYF
TRBV5-1	TRBJ2-3	NA	NA	TGCGCCAGCAGCTTGCCGGATAGCGAGGGAGCATCAGATACGCAGTATTTT	CASSLPDSEGASDTQYF
TRBV30	TRBJ2-7	TRBD2	NA	TGTGCCTGGAGTGTTGGTAGCGGGAGCGAGCAGTACTTC	CAWSVGSGSEQYF
TRBV6-1	TRBJ2-3	NA	NA	TGTGCCAGCAGGGCGGGAGATACGCAGTATTTT	CASRAGDTQYF
TRBV30	TRBJ1-5	NA	few	TGTGCCTGGAGCTTAGCAGGGGATCAGCCCCAGCATTTT	CAWSLAGDQPQHF
TRBV27	TRBJ2-7	NA	once	TGTGCCAGCAGCCCCACAGTGGGACCTGGCGAGCAGTACTTC	CASSPTVGPGEQYF
TRBV4-2	TRBJ2-1	NA	NA	TGTGCCAGCAGCCAAGTATGGGGGAATTACAATGAGCAGTTCTTC	CASSQVWGNYNEQFF
TRBV7-8	TRBJ2-2	NA	NA	TGTGCAATGGGGGGCCAATCGAACACCGGGGAGCTGTTTTTT	CAMGGQSNTGELFF
TRBV5-1	TRBJ2-5	NA	NA	TGCGCCAGTTCAGGGGTGGGGGGCCAAGAGACCCAGTACTTC	CASSGVGGQETQYF
TRBV11-2	TRBJ2-7	NA	NA	TGTGCCAGCAGCTTAGCTCGGGTCCTGCAGTACTTC	CASSLARVLQYF
TRBV7-9	TRBJ1-2	NA	NA	TGTGCCAGCAGCCGGGACCATGGAAAGACCTATGGCTACACCTTC	CASSRDHGKTYGYTF
TRBV7-3	TRBJ2-1	TRBD2	NA	TGTGCCAGCAGCTTAGGGACTAGTTCGGTAGATGAGCAGTTCTTC	CASSLGTSSVDEQFF
TRBV30	TRBJ2-1	NA	few	TGTGCCTGGAGAACCGCCAATGAGCAGTTCTTC	CAWRTANEQFF
TRBV5-6	TRBJ1-5	NA	once	TGTGCCAGCAGCTTGGGCCAGCTCAATCAGCCCCAGCATTTT	CASSLGQLNQPQHF
TRBV21-1	TRBJ2-5	NA	NA	TGTGCCCACGAAGAGAGGGAGGGGAAGACCCAGTACTTC	CAHEEREGKTQYF
TRBV5-1	TRBJ1-1	NA	NA	TGCGCCAGCAGCTTGGGGTCTGGGACTGAAGCTTTCTTT	CASSLGSGTEAFF
TRBV5-1	TRBJ2-5	TRBD1	NA	TGCGCCAGCAGCGGAGCCGGGACAGGGATGGAGACCCAGTACTTC	CASSGAGTGMETQYF
TRBV7-9	TRBJ2-3	NA	NA	TGTGCCAGCAGCTTAGTACAGGAGAGAACAGATACGCAGTATTTT	CASSLVQERTDTQYF
TRBV29-1	TRBJ2-1	TRBD1	NA	TGCAGCCTTACTGGGACAGGGGGAGAGCAGTTCTTC	CSLTGTGGEQFF
TRBV7-9	TRBJ2-7	NA	few	TGTGCCAGCAGCTCCCCGGACAGCACAGGCGAGCAGTACTTC	CASSSPDSTGEQYF
TRBV5-4	TRBJ2-3	NA	NA	TGTGCCAGCAGCCCGAGGGCTCGATCCAGCACAGATACGCAGTATTTT	CASSPRARSSTDTQYF
TRBV7-9	TRBJ2-4	NA	NA	TGTGCCAGCAGCCCCGGGCCTTCTTTAGCCAAAAACATTCAGTACTTC	CASSPGPSLAKNIQYF
TRBV10-2	TRBJ2-2	TRBD2	NA	TGCGCCAGCAGTGAGCCAGCGGGAGGTCCCGGGGAGCTGTTTTTT	CASSEPAGGPGELFF
TRBV7-9	TRBJ2-7	TRBD2	few	TGTGCCAGCAGCTTAGCGCGGGAGAAGCAGTACTTC	CASSLAREKQYF
TRBV29-1	TRBJ1-1	NA	NA	TGCAGCGTTGAACCTCCGTGGTCGGGTGAAGCTTTCTTT	CSVEPPWSGEAFF
TRBV14	TRBJ2-3	NA	NA	TGTGCCAGCAGCCAAGTTTGGGGGGCCTACACAGATACGCAGTATTTT	CASSQVWGAYTDTQYF
TRBV6-4	TRBJ2-1	TRBD2	NA	TGTGCCAGCAGTCCACGGGCTAGCGGTTACAATGAGCAGTTCTTC	CASSPRASGYNEQFF
TRBV7-2	TRBJ2-2	NA	NA	TGTGCCAGCAGCTTAGCGCTGGGGGGGGGCAGTAACACCGGGGAGCTGTTTTTT	CASSLALGGGSNTGELFF
TRBV29-1	TRBJ1-1	NA	NA	TGCAGCGTGACCGGGTGGGTGACTGAAGCTTTCTTT	CSVTGWVTEAFF
TRBV27	TRBJ2-5	NA	NA	TGTGCCAGCAGTTTATGGGCAGACCAAGAGACCCAGTACTTC	CASSLWADQETQYF
TRBV20-1	TRBJ1-2	NA	NA	TGCAGTGCTGTAGAGGGCTATGGCTACACCTTC	CSAVEGYGYTF
TRBV7-9	TRBJ2-1	NA	NA	TGTGCCAGCAGCTGGGGGTCGGTCAGGGTGCGTACTGAGCAGTTCTTC	CASSWGSVRVRTEQFF
TRBV29-1	TRBJ1-2	NA	NA	TGCAGCGTTCACAAGCGGACCGCCTCTGCTAGGGACTATGGCTACACCTTC	CSVHKRTASARDYGYTF
TRBV4-3	TRBJ2-3	NA	NA	TGCGCCAGCAGCCAAGAAACGGCCCTCGGTGGAGATACGCAGTATTTT	CASSQETALGGDTQYF
TRBV19	TRBJ2-1	TRBD2	NA	TGTGCCAGTAGTATTCTAGCGGGGTTGGATGAGCAGTTCTTC	CASSILAGLDEQFF
TRBV21-1	TRBJ1-5	NA	NA	TGTGCCAGCAGAGGATTAGGGACCCATCAGCCCCAGCATTTT	CASRGLGTHQPQHF
TRBV19	TRBJ2-3	NA	NA	TGTGCCAGTAGTGGCGGGACTACGCAGTATTTT	CASSGGTTQYF
TRBV7-2	TRBJ2-7	NA	few	TGTGCCAGCAGCTTCGCCTACGAGCAGTACTTC	CASSFAYEQYF
TRBV6-5	TRBJ2-4	NA	NA	TGTGCCAGCAGTTCCGCAGGGAGCGCCAAAAACATTCAGTACTTC	CASSSAGSAKNIQYF
TRBV10-1	TRBJ2-2	NA	NA	TGCGCCAGCAGTGAGATAAACGGGGGAGACACCGGGGAGCTGTTTTTT	CASSEINGGDTGELFF
TRBV4-1	TRBJ1-1	NA	NA	TGCGCCAGCAGCCAAGATGGAGACAGTAGGATCATGAACACTGAAGCTTTCTTT	CASSQDGDSRIMNTEAFF
TRBV18	TRBJ1-1	NA	few	TGTGCCAGCTCACCAGTTTGGGGGGGGGACACTGAAGCTTTCTTT	CASSPVWGGDTEAFF
TRBV7-4	TRBJ1-5	NA	few	TGTGCCAGCAGCTTATGTCAGCCCCAGCATTTT	CASSLCQPQHF